Here is one T cell receptor beta chain with its context. Its target is unknown. The repertoire was sequenced with immunoSEQ multiplex PCR; TCRdb's copy has only in-frame clones and lacks some. The table shows 72,000 or so clones, with 85% to 90% occurring only once. The data stem from a study of OX40 agonist ivuxolimab in advanced cancers. Study context: Hepatocellular carcinoma, melanoma, renal cell or head and neck cancer was diagnosed in the dose-escalation patients.

CDR1 and CDR2 (germline): SGHAT, FQNNGV. This CDR3 spans 14 amino acids. V was cut by 4 bases and J by 2 bases, with 10 bases left in between. Sampling of blood occurred at baseline, cycle 4 day 1, and cycle 7 day 1. Study-level findings and limits: On average, CD8+ T cells had more expanded clones than CD4+.

This receptor was taken from an adult with an advanced solid tumor such as melanoma, head and neck, liver or kidney cancer. This specimen consisted of CD4+ or CD8+ T cells sorted from blood, obtained in a trial of the OX40 agonist ivuxolimab. The chain couples TRBV11-2 to TRBJ2-3; TRBD2 might be the D (5 bases). CDR3 bases: TGTGCCAGCAGCTGGTCCGGACTCACAGATACGCAGTATTTT. The encoded protein is CASSWSGLTDTQYF.